This T cell receptor beta chain appears in the sequencing data of a study of Graves' ophthalmopathy and Graves' hyperthyroidism. Whole-study results and caveats: For predicting ophthalmopathy progression, the model had about 64% sensitivity and 72.22% specificity.

The germline V gene has CDR1 SGHRS and CDR2 YFSETQ. CDR3 length: 15 residues. Trimming removed 0 bases from V and 7 bases from J, with 14 bases in between. Only newly diagnosed hyperthyroidism patients aged 18 to 65, with under 2 months' duration, were enrolled. A volume of 8 to 10 ml of fresh peripheral blood supplied the PBMCs. RNA transcripts provided the template for amplifying TCR beta CDR3 regions. First-round RT-PCR with HTBI primers preceded a second-round multiplex PCR. TCRdb reprocessed the multiplex PCR reads with MiXCR, giving one entry per CDR3 protein. The sample has hundreds of thousands of distinct CDR3 sequences; around 20% are singletons. The table lists this clonotype with many counts. The antigen remains undetermined.

The receptor was derived from a woman between 18 and 29 years old with stable Graves' hyperthyroidism. The chain combines TRBV5-1 with TRBJ1-5; D gene uncertain. The sequenced material came from peripheral blood. The CDR3 sequence is CASSLAEGSSQPQHF. CDR3 DNA: TGCGCCAGCAGCTTGGCCGAGGGCAGTAGCCAGCCCCAGCATTTT.